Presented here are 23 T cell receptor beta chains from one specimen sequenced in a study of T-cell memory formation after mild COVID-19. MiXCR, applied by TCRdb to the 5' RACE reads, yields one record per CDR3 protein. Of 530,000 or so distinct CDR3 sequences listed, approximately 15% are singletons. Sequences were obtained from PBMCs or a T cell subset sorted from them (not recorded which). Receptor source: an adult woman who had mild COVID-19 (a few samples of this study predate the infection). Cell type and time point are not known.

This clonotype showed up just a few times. The CDR3 reads CASSHGTSGSYEQFF. The CDR3 bases are TGTGCCAGCAGCCACGGGACTAGCGGGAGTTATGAGCAGTTCTTC. The chain carries TRBV14 and TRBJ2-1; 14 bases match TRBD2. The CDR3 length is 15 residues. With 3 bases clipped from V and 8 bases from J, the junction kept 3 bases outside the gene matches. Germline V gives CDR1 SGHDN, CDR2 FVKESK.

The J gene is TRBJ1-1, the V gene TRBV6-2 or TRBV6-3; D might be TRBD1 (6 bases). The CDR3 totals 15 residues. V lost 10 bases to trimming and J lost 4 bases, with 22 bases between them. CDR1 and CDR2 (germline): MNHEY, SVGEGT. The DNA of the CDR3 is TGTGCCACCCACTCGGCGGACAGTATGGGCACTGAAGCTTTCTTT. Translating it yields CATHSADSMGTEAFF.

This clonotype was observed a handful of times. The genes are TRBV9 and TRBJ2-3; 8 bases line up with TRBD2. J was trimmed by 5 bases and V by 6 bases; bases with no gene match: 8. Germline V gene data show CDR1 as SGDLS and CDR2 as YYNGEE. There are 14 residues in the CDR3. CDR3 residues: CASNSGGAGDTQYF. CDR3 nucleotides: TGTGCCAGCAACTCCGGGGGGGCTGGAGATACGCAGTATTTT. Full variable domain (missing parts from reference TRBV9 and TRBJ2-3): DSGVTQTPKHLITATGQRVTLRCSPRSGDLSVYWYQQSLDQGLQFLIQYYNGEERAKGNILERFSAQQFPDLHSELNLSSLELGDSALYFCASNSGGAGDTQYFGPGTRLTVL.

In nucleotides, the CDR3 is TGTGCCAGCAGGCGACCATCCACAGGACACACTGAAGCTTTCTTT. Protein: CASRRPSTGHTEAFF. The gene calls are TRBV6-5 and TRBJ1-1; tentatively, D is TRBD1 (5 bases). This CDR3 comprises 15 residues. CDR1 and CDR2 (germline): MNHEY, SVGAGI. V gave up 6 bases and J gave up 3 bases, with 17 bases separating them.

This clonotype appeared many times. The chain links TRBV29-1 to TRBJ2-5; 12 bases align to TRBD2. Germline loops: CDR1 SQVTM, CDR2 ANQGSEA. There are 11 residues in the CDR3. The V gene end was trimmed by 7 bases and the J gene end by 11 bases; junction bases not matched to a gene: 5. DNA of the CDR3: TGCAGCGGGACTAGCGGGGCCTCTCAGTACTTC. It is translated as CSGTSGASQYF.

The CDR3 loop reads CASSLRLAGRPYQETQYF. The CDR3 DNA reads as TGTGCCAGCAGCTTACGGCTAGCGGGGCGTCCGTACCAAGAGACCCAGTACTTC. The chain carries TRBV7-6 and TRBJ2-5; 9 bases fit TRBD2. This CDR3 spans 18 amino acids. With 2 bases clipped from V and 0 bases from J, the junction kept 10 bases outside the gene matches. Germline CDR1 and CDR2: SGHVS and FNYEAQ.

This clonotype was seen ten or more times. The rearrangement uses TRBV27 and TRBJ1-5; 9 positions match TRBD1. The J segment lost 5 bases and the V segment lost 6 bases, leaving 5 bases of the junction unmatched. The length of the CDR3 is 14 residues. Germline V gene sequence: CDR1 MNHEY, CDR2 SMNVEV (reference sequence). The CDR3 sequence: CASRDHRGHQPQHF. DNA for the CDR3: TGTGCCAGCAGGGACCACAGGGGGCATCAGCCCCAGCATTTT.

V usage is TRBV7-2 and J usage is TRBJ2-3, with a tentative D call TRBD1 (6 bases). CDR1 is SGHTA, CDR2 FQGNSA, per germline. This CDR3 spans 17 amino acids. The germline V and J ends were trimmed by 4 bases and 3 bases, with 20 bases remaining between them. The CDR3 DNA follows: TGTGCCAGCAGCTCTTCTATGGGGGCGCGATTGACAGATACGCAGTATTTT. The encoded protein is CASSSSMGARLTDTQYF.

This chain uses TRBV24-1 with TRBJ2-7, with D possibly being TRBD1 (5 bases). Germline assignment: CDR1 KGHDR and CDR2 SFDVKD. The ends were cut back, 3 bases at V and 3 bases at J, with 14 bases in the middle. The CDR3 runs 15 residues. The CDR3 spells CATSDPCRVRYEQYF. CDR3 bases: TGTGCCACCAGTGATCCGTGCAGGGTCCGCTACGAGCAGTACTTC.

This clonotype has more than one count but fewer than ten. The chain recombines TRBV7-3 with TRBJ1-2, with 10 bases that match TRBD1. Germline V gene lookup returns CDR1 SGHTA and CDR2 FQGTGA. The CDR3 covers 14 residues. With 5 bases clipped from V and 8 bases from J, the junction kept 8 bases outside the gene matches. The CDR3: CASSLPGQGRGYTF. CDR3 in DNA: TGTGCCAGCAGCCTCCCGGGACAGGGGAGAGGCTACACCTTC.

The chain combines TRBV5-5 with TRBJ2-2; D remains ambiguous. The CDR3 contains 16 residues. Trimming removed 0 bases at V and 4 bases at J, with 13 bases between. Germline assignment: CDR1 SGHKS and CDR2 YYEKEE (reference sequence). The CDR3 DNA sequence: TGTGCCAGCAGCTTGGTAGGGTCAGACCCCACCGGGGAGCTGTTTTTT. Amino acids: CASSLVGSDPTGELFF.

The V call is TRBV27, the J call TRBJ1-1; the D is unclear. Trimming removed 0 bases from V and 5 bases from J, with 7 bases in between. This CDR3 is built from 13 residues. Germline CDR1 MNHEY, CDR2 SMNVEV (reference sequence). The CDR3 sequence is CASSLSAGTEAFF. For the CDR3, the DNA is TGTGCCAGCAGTTTATCTGCGGGGACTGAAGCTTTCTTT.

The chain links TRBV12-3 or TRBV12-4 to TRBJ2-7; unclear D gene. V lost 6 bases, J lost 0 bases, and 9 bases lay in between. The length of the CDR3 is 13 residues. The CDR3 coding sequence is TGTGCCAGCAGGAATGAGAGCTCCTACGAGCAGTACTTC. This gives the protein CASRNESSYEQYF.

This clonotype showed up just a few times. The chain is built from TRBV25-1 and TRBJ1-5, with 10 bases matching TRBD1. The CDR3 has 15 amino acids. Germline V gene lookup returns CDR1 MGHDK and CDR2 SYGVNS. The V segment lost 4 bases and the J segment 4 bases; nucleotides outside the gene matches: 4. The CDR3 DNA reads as TGTGCCAGCAGTGGGGGACAGGGGCCAAATCAGCCCCAGCATTTT. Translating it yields CASSGGQGPNQPQHF.

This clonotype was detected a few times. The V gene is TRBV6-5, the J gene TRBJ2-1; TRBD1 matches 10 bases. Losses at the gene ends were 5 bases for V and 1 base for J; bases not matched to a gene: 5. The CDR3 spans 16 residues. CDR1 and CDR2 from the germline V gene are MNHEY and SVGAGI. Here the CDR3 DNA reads TGTGCCAGCAGTCCCCCGGGACAGGGGTCCTACAATGAGCAGTTCTTC. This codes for CASSPPGQGSYNEQFF.

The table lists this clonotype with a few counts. CDR3 region: CAIRGGDYEQYF. In DNA form, the CDR3 reads TGTGCCATCAGAGGGGGCGACTACGAGCAGTACTTC. The genes are TRBV10-3 and TRBJ2-7; 7 nucleotides line up with TRBD1. V lost 6 bases and J lost 3; bases outside the gene matches: 2. Germline V gives CDR1 ENHRY, CDR2 SYGVKD. This CDR3 is 12 amino acids long.

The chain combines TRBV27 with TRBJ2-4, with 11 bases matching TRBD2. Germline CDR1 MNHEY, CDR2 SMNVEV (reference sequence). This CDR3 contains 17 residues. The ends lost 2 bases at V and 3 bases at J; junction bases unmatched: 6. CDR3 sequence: CASSLTSGRLGKNIQYF. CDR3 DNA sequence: TGTGCCAGCAGTTTAACTAGCGGGAGATTGGGCAAAAACATTCAGTACTTC.

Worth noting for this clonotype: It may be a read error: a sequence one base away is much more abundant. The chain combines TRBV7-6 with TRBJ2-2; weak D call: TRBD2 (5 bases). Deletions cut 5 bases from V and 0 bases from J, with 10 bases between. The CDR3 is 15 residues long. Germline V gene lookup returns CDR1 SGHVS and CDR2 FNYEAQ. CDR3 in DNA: TGTGCCAGCAGCCCCGGGGTAGCGAACACCGGGGAGCTGTTTTTT. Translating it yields CASSPGVANTGELFF.

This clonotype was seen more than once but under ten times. The CDR3 here is CASSLEELAGGDEQFF. The CDR3 coding sequence is TGTGCCAGCAGCTTAGAGGAGCTAGCGGGGGGGGATGAGCAGTTCTTC. The chain combines TRBV11-2 with TRBJ2-1, with TRBD2 identical over 12 bases. The V and J ends lost 0 bases and 8 bases, in that order; junction bases with no gene match: 5. The CDR3 is made up of 16 amino acids. Germline V gives CDR1 SGHAT, CDR2 FQNNGV. Combining the CDR3 with reference TRBV11-2 and TRBJ2-1 gives the whole variable domain EAGVAQSPRYKIIEKRQSVAFWCNPISGHATLYWYQQILGQGPKLLIQFQNNGVVDDSQLPKDRFSAERLKGVDSTLKIQPAKLEDSAVYLCASSLEELAGGDEQFFGPGTRLTVL.

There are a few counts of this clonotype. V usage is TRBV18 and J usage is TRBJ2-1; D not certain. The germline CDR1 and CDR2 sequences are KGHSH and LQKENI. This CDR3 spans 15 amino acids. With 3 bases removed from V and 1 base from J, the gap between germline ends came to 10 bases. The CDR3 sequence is CASSPQETSYNEQFF. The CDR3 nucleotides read TGTGCCAGCTCACCCCAGGAGACATCCTACAATGAGCAGTTCTTC.

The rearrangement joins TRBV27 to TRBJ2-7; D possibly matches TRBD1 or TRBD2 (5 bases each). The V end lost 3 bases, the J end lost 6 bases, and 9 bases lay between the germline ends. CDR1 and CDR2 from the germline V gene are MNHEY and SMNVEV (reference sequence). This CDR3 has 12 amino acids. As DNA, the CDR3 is TGTGCCAGCAGTTTTCGAGGGGTCGAGCAGTACTTC. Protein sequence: CASSFRGVEQYF.

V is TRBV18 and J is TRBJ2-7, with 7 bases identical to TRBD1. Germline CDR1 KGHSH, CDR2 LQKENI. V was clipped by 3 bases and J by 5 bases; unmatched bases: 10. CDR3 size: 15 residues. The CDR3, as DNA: TGTGCCAGCTCACCGCCTTCCGGACAGGTCCACGAGCAGTACTTC. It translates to CASSPPSGQVHEQYF.

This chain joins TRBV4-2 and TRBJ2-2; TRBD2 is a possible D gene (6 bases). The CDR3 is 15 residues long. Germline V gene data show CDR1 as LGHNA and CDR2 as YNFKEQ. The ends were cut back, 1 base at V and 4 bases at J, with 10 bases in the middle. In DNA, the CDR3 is TGTGCCAGCAGCCAAGGGGAGGCGGGCACCGGGGAGCTGTTTTTT. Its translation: CASSQGEAGTGELFF.